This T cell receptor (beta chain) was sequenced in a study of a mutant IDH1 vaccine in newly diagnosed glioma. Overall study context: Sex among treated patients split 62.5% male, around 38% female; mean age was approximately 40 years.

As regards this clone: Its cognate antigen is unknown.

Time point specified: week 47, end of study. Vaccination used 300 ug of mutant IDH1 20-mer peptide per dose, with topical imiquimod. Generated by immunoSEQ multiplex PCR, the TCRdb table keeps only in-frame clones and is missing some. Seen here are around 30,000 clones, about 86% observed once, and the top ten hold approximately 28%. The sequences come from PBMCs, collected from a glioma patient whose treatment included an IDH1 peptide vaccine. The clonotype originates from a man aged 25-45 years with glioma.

The CDR3 sequence is CAGMTSGRSEQYF. CDR3 DNA sequence: TGTGCCGGCATGACTAGCGGGAGGAGCGAGCAGTACTTC. V gene TRBV28 combines with J gene TRBJ2-7, with 13 bases identical to TRBD2. With 11 bases clipped from V and 6 bases from J, the junction kept 7 bases outside the gene matches. Germline assignment: CDR1 MDHEN and CDR2 SYDVKM. The CDR3 is 13 amino acids.